The entry below describes one TCR beta chain. The entry originates in a study of cytomegalovirus exposure and HLA in healthy donors. CDR1 and CDR2 from the germline V gene are SGHAT and FQNNGV. Trimming shortened V by 0 bases and J by 1 base, and 5 bases separated the two germline ends. The CDR3 runs 14 residues. Clones were read by immunoSEQ multiplex PCR, and TCRdb kept only the in-frame ones, dropping some. The repertoire has around 170,000 clones, more than 75% of them found once; the top ten carry about 3%. This clonotype was sampled from a man younger than 35 in good health and CMV-seronegative. The chain uses TRBV11-2 and TRBJ2-3, with D possibly TRBD1 on 5 matching bases. Sequencing was done on a sample of PBMCs. The DNA of the CDR3 is TGTGCCAGCAGCTTAGAGGGGCGCACAGATACGCAGTATTTT. This gives the protein CASSLEGRTDTQYF. The full variable domain, completed using reference TRBV11-2 and TRBJ2-3, is EAGVAQSPRYKIIEKRQSVAFWCNPISGHATLYWYQQILGQGPKLLIQFQNNGVVDDSQLPKDRFSAERLKGVDSTLKIQPAKLEDSAVYLCASSLEGRTDTQYFGPGTRLTVL.